This TCR beta chain was recorded in a study of immune evolution from preneoplasia to lung adenocarcinoma (dated by TCRdb to the early 2020s). Some background on the complete study: The study combined immune gene expression, TCR sequencing and multiplex immunofluorescence to profile immune contexture across lung adenocarcinoma precursors and invasive adenocarcinoma. Resected precursor lesions (AAH, AIS, MIA) and invasive adenocarcinomas were compared with paired morphologically normal lung tissue. The sample size was set by how many specimens were available, not by a prior power calculation. Whole exome sequencing and methylation data from the same cohort of nodules were integrated with the immune data. The overall cohort was made up of around 57 patients with pulmonary nodules who had surgical resection. TCR sequencing data were obtained from under 60 patients. According to the study, around 99 samples were used for TCR sequencing. POLYSOLVER was used to infer Class I HLA alleles from exome data, and LOHHLA was used to detect allele-specific HLA loss. The research as a whole found: Normal lung had the highest top T cell clone frequencies, which appeared to decline progressively from AAH through AIS, MIA and invasive adenocarcinoma. Because all patients came from Japan and China, whether the findings apply to Western populations was uncertain. The highest clonality was observed in normal lung, whereas higher T cell density and diversity but lower clonality appeared to be present in later-stage lesions. The findings reflected association rather than direct causation, and larger cohorts with long-term follow-up and longitudinal biopsies were considered necessary.

The V end loses 1 base and the J end loses 5 bases, and a stretch of 17 bases separates them. According to the germline V gene, CDR1 reads SQVTM and CDR2 reads ANQGSEA. The CDR3 runs 15 residues from the cysteine to the phenylalanine. This entry keeps only the CDR3 DNA: 45 bases, framed from base 1. Using the immunoSEQ hsTCRbeta Kit, TCR beta CDR3 regions were sequenced from DNA. The published analysis was carried out like this. TCR sequencing data were analysed with the ImmunoSEQ Analyzer. T cell clonality was defined as 1 minus Pielou's evenness computed on productive rearrangements. To measure T cell diversity, the inverse Simpson index was applied to productive templates. T cell density was TCR beta template counts normalized to usable DNA, estimated by amplifying and sequencing housekeeping genes. Two-sided Kruskal-Wallis tests were used to compare TCR metrics across histologic stages. Sourced from immuneACCESS, this table was stored by TCRdb with only in-frame sequences that have V and J called. A share of the clones is absent; for the studies checked, an unresolved V gene accounts for under half, and the remainder has no known explanation. The D gene and trimming were derived from the DNA, and the V and J assignments and clone size from that table. The sample includes about 4,000 clones, with 40% to 60% observed a single time. The top ten constitute roughly 7% of the sample.

This clone has just a few counts. What antigen it recognizes has not been identified. Per-nucleotide qualities are absent, and no much larger clonotype sits a single base away. Between the mid-2010s and the late 2010s, the patients underwent resection in either Japan or China. Two lung cancer pathologists independently reviewed H&E slides to confirm the histologic diagnosis of every case. The AllPrep DNA/RNA FFPE Kit was used to isolate DNA from FFPE tissue. Sequenced material: FFPE normal lung tissue adjacent to the tumor. The rearrangement joined TRBV29-1 to TRBJ2-5; the best D guess is TRBD2, with 6 bases matching. The TCR comes from a person aged 45 to 59 with lung adenocarcinoma. The CDR3 has the sequence CSVEVRGLGGETQYF. The nucleotides are TGCAGCGTTGAAGTCAGAGGGCTAGGAGGGGAGACCCAGTACTTC.